The entry that follows covers one T cell receptor beta chain sequence. Antigen unknown. The data belong to a study of circulating and synovial CD4+ cells in juvenile arthritis. Whole-study findings and limits: Overlap with synovium rose as more T cells were sequenced. Bulk blood CD4 samples held at least an order of magnitude more or fewer genomes than CPL. Some such blood samples were as oligoclonal as synovium.

Assay: immunoSEQ multiplex PCR; the TCRdb copy retains only in-frame clones and omits some. Among 30,000 to 40,000 clones listed, 95% were seen once. V shed 4 bases, J shed 5 bases, and the junction held 6 bases outside the gene matches. The CDR3 is made up of 13 amino acids. Per the germline V gene, CDR1 is SGHRS and CDR2 is YFSETQ. Patients with active juvenile idiopathic arthritis donated these samples. The clonotype comes from a human donor with juvenile idiopathic arthritis. Sequenced input: CD4+ T cells from blood. This chain uses TRBV5-1 with TRBJ2-7, with 7 bases that match TRBD1. DNA of the CDR3: TGCGCCAGCAGCCCGGACAGGACCGACGAGCAGTACTTC. Protein sequence: CASSPDRTDEQYF.